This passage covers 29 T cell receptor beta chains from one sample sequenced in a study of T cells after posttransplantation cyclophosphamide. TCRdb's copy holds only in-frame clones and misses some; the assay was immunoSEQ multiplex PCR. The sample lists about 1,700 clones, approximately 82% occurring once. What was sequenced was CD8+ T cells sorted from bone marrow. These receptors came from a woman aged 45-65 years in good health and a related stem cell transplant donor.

The CDR3 bases are TGTGCCATACTCCGGGACAGGGACTACAATGAGCAGTTCTTC. This encodes CAILRDRDYNEQFF. The rearrangement joins TRBV19 to TRBJ2-1; 9 nucleotides line up with TRBD1. Germline V gene sequence: CDR1 LNHDA, CDR2 SQIVND (reference sequence). The CDR3 runs to 14 residues. V trimming: 10 bases; J trimming: 3 bases; junction bases outside the gene matches: 7.

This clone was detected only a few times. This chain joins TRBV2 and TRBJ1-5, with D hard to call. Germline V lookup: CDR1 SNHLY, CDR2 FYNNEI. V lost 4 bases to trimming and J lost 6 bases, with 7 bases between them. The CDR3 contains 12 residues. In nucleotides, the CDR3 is TGTGCCAGCAGTGGGGGAGGTCAGCCCCAGCATTTT. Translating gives CASSGGGQPQHF. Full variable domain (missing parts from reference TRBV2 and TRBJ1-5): EPEVTQTPSHQVTQMGQEVILRCVPISNHLYFYWYRQILGQKVEFLVSFYNNEISEKSEIFDDQFSVERPDGSNFTLKIRSTKLEDSAMYFCASSGGGQPQHFGDGTRLSIL.

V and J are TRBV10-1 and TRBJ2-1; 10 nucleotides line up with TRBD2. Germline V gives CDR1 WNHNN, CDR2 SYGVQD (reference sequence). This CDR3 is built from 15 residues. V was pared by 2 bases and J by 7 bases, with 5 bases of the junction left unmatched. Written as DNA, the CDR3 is TGCGCCAGCAGTGAGACCGGGACTAGCGCGAATGAGCAGTTCTTC. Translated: CASSETGTSANEQFF.

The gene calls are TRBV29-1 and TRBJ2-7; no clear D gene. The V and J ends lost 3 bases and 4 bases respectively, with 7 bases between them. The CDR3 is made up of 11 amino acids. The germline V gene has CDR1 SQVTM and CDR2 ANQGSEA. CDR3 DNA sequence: TGCAGCGTTGACGACGGGTACGAGCAGTACTTC. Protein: CSVDDGYEQYF.

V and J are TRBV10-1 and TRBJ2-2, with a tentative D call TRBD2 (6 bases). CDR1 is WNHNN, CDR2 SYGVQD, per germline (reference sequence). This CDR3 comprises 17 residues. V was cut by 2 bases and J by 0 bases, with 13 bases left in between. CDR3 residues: CASSESNPGANTGELFF. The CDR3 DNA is TGCGCCAGCAGTGAGAGTAATCCGGGAGCGAACACCGGGGAGCTGTTTTTT.

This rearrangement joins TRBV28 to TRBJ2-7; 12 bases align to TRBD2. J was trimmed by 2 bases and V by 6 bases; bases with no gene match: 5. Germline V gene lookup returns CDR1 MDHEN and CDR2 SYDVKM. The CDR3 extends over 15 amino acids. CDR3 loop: CASRKLAGGTYEQYF. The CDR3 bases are TGTGCCAGCAGGAAACTAGCGGGAGGCACCTACGAGCAGTACTTC.

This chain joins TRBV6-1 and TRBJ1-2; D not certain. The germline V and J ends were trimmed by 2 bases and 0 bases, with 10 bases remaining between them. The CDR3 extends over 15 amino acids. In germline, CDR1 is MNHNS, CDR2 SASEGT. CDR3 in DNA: TGTGCCAGCAGTGAATGGTCAGGCTCTAACTATGGCTACACCTTC. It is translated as CASSEWSGSNYGYTF.

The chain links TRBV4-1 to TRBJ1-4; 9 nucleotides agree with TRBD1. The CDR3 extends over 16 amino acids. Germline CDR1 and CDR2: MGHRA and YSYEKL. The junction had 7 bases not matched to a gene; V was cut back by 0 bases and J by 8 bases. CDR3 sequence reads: CASSQDLGTGSEKLFF. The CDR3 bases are TGCGCCAGCAGCCAAGATTTGGGGACAGGGAGCGAAAAACTGTTTTTT.

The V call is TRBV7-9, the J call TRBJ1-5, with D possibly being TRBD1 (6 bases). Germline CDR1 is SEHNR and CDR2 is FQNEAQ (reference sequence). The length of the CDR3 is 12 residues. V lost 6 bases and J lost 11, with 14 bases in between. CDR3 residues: CASRTGMEAQHF. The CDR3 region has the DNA TGTGCCAGCAGAACAGGGATGGAGGCCCAGCATTTT.

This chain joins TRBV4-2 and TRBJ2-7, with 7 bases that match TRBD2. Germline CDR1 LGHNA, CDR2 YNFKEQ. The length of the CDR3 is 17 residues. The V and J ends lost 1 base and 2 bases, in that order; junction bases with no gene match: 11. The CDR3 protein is CASSQAFGAGDTYEQYF. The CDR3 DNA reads TGTGCCAGCAGCCAAGCGTTCGGGGCGGGGGATACCTACGAGCAGTACTTC.

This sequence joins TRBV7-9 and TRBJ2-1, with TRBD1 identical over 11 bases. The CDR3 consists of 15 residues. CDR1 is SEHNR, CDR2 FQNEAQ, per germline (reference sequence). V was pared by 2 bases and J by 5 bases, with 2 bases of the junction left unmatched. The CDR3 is CASSLRTGGHNEQFF. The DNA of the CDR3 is TGTGCCAGCAGCTTACGGACAGGGGGCCACAATGAGCAGTTCTTC. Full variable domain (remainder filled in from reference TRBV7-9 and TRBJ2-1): DTGVSQNPRHKITKRGQNVTFRCDPISEHNRLYWYRQTLGQGPEFLTYFQNEAQLEKSRLLSDRFSAERPKGSFSTLEIQRTEQGDSAMYLCASSLRTGGHNEQFFGPGTRLTVL.

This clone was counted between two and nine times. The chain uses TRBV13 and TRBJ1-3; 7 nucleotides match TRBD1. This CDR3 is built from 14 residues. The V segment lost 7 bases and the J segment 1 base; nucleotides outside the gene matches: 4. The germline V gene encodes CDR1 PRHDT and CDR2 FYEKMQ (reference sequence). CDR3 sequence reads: CASIYRGSGNTIYF. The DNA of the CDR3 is TGTGCCAGCATCTACAGGGGTTCTGGAAACACCATATATTTT.

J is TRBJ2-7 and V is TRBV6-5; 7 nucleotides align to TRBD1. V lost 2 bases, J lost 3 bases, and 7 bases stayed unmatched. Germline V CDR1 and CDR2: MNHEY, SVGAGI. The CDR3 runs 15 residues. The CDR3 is CASSYAGTVDYEQYF. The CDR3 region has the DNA TGTGCCAGCAGTTACGCCGGGACAGTAGACTACGAGCAGTACTTC.

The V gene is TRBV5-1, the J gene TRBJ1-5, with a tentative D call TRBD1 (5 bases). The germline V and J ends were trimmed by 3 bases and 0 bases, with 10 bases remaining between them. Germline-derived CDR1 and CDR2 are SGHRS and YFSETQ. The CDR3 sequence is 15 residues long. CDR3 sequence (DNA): TGCGCCAGCAGCTGGACACCCGTTAGCAATCAGCCCCAGCATTTT. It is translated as CASSWTPVSNQPQHF.

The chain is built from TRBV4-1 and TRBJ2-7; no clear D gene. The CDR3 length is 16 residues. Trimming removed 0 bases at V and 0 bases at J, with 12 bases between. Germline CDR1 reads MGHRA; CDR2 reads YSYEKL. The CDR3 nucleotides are TGCGCCAGCAGCCAAGATAATAAGGAGCCCTCCTACGAGCAGTACTTC. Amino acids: CASSQDNKEPSYEQYF.

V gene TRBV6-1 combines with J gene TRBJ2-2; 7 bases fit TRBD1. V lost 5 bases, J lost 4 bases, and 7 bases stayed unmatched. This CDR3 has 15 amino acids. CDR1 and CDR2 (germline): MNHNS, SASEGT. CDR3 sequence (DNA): TGTGCCAGCAGTACAGTACAGGGGCTCACCGGGGAGCTGTTTTTT. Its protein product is CASSTVQGLTGELFF.

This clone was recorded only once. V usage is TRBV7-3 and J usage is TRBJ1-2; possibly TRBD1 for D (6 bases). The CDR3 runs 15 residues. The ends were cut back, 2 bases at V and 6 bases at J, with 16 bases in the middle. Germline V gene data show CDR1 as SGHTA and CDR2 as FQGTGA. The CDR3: CASSLVPPGENGYTF. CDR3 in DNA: TGTGCCAGCAGCTTAGTCCCCCCAGGGGAAAATGGCTACACCTTC.

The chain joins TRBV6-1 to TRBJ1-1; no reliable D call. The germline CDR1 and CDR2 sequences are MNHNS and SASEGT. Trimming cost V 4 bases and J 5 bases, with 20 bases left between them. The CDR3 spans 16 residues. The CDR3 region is CASSGSVGGLGTEAFF. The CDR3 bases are TGTGCCAGCAGTGGCTCCGTGGGAGGACTCGGGACTGAAGCTTTCTTT.

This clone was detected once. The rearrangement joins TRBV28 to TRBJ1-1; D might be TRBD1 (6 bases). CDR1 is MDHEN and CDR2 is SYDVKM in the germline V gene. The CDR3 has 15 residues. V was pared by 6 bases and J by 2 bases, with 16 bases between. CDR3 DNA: TGTGCCAGCAGCCAAGAGGACAGCTTTAACACTGAAGCTTTCTTT. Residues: CASSQEDSFNTEAFF.

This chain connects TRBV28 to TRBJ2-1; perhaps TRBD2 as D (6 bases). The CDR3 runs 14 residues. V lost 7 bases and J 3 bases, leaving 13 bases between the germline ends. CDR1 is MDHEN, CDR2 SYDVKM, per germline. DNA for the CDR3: TGTGCCAGCACCCCGGGACTCCTCTACAATGAGCAGTTCTTC. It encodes CASTPGLLYNEQFF. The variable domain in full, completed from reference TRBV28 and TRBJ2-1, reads DVKVTQSSRYLVKRTGEKVFLECVQDMDHENMFWYRQDPGLGLRLIYFSYDVKMKEKGDIPEGYSVSREKKERFSLILESASTNQTSMYLCASTPGLLYNEQFFGPGTRLTVL.

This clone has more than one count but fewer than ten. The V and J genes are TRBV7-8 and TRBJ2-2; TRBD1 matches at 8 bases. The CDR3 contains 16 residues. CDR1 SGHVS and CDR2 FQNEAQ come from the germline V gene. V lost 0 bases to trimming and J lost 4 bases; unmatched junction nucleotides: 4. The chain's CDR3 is CASSLAGTGGTGELFF. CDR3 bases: TGTGCCAGCAGCTTAGCCGGCACAGGGGGCACCGGGGAGCTGTTTTTT.

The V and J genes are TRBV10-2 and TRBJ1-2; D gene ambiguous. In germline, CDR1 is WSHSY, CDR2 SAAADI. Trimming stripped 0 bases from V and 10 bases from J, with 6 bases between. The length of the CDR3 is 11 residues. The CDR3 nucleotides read TGCGCCAGCAGTGAGTCCGGGGACTACACCTTC. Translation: CASSESGDYTF.

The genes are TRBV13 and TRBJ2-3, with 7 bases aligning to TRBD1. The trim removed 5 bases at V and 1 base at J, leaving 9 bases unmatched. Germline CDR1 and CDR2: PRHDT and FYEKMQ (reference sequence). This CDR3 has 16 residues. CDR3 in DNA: TGTGCCAGCAGCGGTCGAGAGGGGGCCGGCACAGATACGCAGTATTTT. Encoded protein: CASSGREGAGTDTQYF.

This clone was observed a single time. The CDR3 region is CASSLWAASNQPQHF. The CDR3 nucleotides read TGTGCCAGCAGTTTGTGGGCCGCGAGTAATCAGCCCCAGCATTTT. V gene TRBV27 combines with J gene TRBJ1-5; D ambiguous. CDR1 and CDR2 from the germline V gene are MNHEY and SMNVEV (reference sequence). The CDR3 contains 15 residues. Between the trimmed V and J ends, which lost 3 bases and 4 bases, there was a span of 13 bases.

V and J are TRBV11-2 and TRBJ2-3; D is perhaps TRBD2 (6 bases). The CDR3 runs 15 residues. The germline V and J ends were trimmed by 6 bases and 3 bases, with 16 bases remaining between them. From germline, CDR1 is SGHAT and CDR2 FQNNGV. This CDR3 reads CASSWILGTTDTQYF. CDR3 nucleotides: TGTGCCAGCAGTTGGATCCTAGGGACTACAGATACGCAGTATTTT.

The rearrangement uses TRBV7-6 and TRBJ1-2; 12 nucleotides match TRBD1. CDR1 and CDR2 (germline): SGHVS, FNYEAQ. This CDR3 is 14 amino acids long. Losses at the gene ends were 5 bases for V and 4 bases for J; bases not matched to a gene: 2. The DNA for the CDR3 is TGTGCCAGCAGCCCGGGACAGGGGGCCTATGGCTACACCTTC. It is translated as CASSPGQGAYGYTF.

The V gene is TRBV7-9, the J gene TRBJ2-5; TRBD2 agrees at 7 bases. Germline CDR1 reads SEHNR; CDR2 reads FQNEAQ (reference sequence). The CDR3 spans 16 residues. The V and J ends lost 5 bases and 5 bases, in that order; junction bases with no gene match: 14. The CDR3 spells CASSLSGLGRRETQYF. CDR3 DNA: TGTGCCAGCAGCCTAAGCGGACTAGGCAGGAGGGAGACCCAGTACTTC.

The CDR3 nucleotides are TGTGCCAGCAGCGCGGGACAGGGGTTACTCCAAGAGACCCAGTACTTC. Encoded protein: CASSAGQGLLQETQYF. V and J are TRBV7-8 and TRBJ2-5, with 10 bases aligning to TRBD1. CDR3 length equals 16 residues. V lost 5 bases and J lost 1; bases outside the gene matches: 7. Germline-derived CDR1 and CDR2 are SGHVS and FQNEAQ.

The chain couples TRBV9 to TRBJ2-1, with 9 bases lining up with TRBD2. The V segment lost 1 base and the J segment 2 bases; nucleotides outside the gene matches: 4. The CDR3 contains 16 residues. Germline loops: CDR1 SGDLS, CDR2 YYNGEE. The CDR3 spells CASSVYWTSAYNEQFF. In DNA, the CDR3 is TGTGCCAGCAGCGTATATTGGACTAGCGCCTACAATGAGCAGTTCTTC.